Below, 17 T cell receptor beta chains from the same sample are listed, as sequenced in a study of Graves' ophthalmopathy and Graves' hyperthyroidism. Amplified TCR beta CDR3 regions were obtained using RNA transcripts as template. HTBI-primed RT-PCR formed the first round, and a multiplex PCR formed the second. TCRdb ran MiXCR on the multiplex PCR reads and lists one entry per CDR3 protein. Among 200,000 to 300,000 distinct CDR3 sequences listed, about 46% were seen once. The specimen sequenced was peripheral blood. The receptors stem from an adult man with Graves' ophthalmopathy.

The gene calls are TRBV7-2 and TRBJ2-7; tentative D call: TRBD2 (5 bases). This CDR3 has 15 residues. The germline V gene encodes CDR1 SGHTA and CDR2 FQGNSA. Trimming pared 8 bases from V and 4 bases from J, leaving 21 bases between. The CDR3 DNA is TGTGCCAGCGCCGTGGGAGCGCCGAGTGAATACGAGCAGTACTTC. It translates to CASAVGAPSEYEQYF.

The chain has TRBV15 and TRBJ2-7; 10 bases fit TRBD1. J lost 3 bases, V lost 1 base, and 3 bases had no gene match. Germline CDR1 LNHNV, CDR2 YYDKDF (reference sequence). The CDR3 runs 15 residues. The CDR3 nucleotides are TGTGCCACCAGCAGAGTGGGACAGGGGATCTACGAGCAGTACTTC. Its translation: CATSRVGQGIYEQYF.

V usage is TRBV2 and J usage is TRBJ2-2, with D uncertain. Between the trimmed V and J ends, which lost 5 bases and 5 bases, there was a span of 9 bases. Looked up from germline, CDR1 is SNHLY and CDR2 is FYNNEI. The CDR3 has 13 amino acids. The CDR3 DNA reads TGTGCCAGCAGTTTATTGACAACCGGGGAGCTGTTTTTT. Amino acids: CASSLLTTGELFF.

The chain is built from TRBV5-1 and TRBJ2-5; D gene uncertain. The germline CDR1 and CDR2 sequences are SGHRS and YFSETQ. With 3 bases removed from V and 1 base from J, the gap between germline ends came to 13 bases. The length of the CDR3 is 15 residues. The CDR3 sequence is CASSSYSGLQETQYF. The CDR3 region has the DNA TGCGCCAGCAGCTCATATTCGGGCCTCCAAGAGACCCAGTACTTC.

This clonotype came up many times. The chain couples TRBV29-1 to TRBJ2-7; 10 bases map to TRBD1. With V trimmed by 3 bases and J by 0 bases, 5 bases remained unmatched. The CDR3 is 15 amino acids. Germline assignment: CDR1 SQVTM and CDR2 ANQGSEA. CDR3 protein: CSVEGQGPSSYEQYF. The CDR3 DNA sequence: TGCAGCGTTGAGGGACAGGGGCCGAGCTCCTACGAGCAGTACTTC.

The chain has TRBV25-1 and TRBJ1-5; 9 nucleotides align to TRBD1. This CDR3 is built from 14 residues. CDR1 and CDR2 from the germline V gene are MGHDK and SYGVNS. V shed 6 bases, J shed 6 bases, and the junction held 6 bases outside the gene matches. In DNA, the CDR3 is TGTGCCAGCAGCGAACAGGGGGCACTTCAGCCCCAGCATTTT. It translates to CASSEQGALQPQHF.

This clonotype turned up a few times. V usage is TRBV5-4 and J usage is TRBJ1-2, with D unclear. Germline CDR1 SGHNT, CDR2 YYREEE (reference sequence). Trimming pared 0 bases from V and 4 bases from J, leaving 10 bases between. The CDR3 has 14 residues. The CDR3 is CASSLGTVIYGYTF. CDR3 nucleotide sequence: TGTGCCAGCAGCTTGGGAACAGTCATCTATGGCTACACCTTC.

The chain carries TRBV7-9 and TRBJ2-7; D gene uncertain. The germline V and J ends were trimmed by 1 base and 5 bases, with 12 bases remaining between them. CDR3 length equals 14 residues. The germline V gene encodes CDR1 SEHNR and CDR2 FQNEAQ (reference sequence). Here the CDR3 DNA reads TGTGCCAGCAGCTTAGGCGGAGACGCTAACGAGCAGTACTTC. Protein: CASSLGGDANEQYF.

This clonotype was seen more than once but under ten times. The chain has TRBV12-3 or TRBV12-4 and TRBJ2-7; a weak D match, TRBD2 (5 bases). The CDR3 covers 13 residues. Deletions cut 5 bases from V and 4 bases from J, with 12 bases between. The CDR3 is CASSHAGQYEQYF. CDR3 nucleotide sequence: TGTGCCAGCAGTCACGCGGGTCAGTACGAGCAGTACTTC.

The chain carries TRBV10-3 and TRBJ1-2; a weak D match, TRBD1 (6 bases). The germline V gene encodes CDR1 ENHRY and CDR2 SYGVKD. The CDR3 is 16 amino acids. Trimming cost V 4 bases and J 5 bases, with 20 bases left between them. In nucleotides, the CDR3 is TGTGCCATCAGTGGAGAACAGGGTCCCCCGCGATATGGCTACACCTTC. It encodes CAISGEQGPPRYGYTF.

This clonotype occurred a few times. V and J are TRBV2 and TRBJ2-6, with D perhaps given as TRBD1 or TRBD2 (5 bases each). The germline V gene has CDR1 SNHLY and CDR2 FYNNEI. CDR3 size: 13 residues. V lost 6 bases and J lost 7, with 10 bases in between. The CDR3 DNA reads TGTGCCAGCAGGCTCCGGGACGCCAACGTCCTGACTTTC. Its translation: CASRLRDANVLTF.

This clonotype appeared a few times. J is TRBJ1-4 and V is TRBV29-1; 7 nucleotides agree with TRBD1. CDR3 length: 15 amino acids. After removal of 6 bases from V and 0 bases from J, the junction contained 7 bases not matched to a gene. The germline V gene encodes CDR1 SQVTM and CDR2 ANQGSEA. The CDR3 DNA is TGCAGCGTCATTCCAGACAGGGCAACTAATGAAAAACTGTTTTTT. It encodes CSVIPDRATNEKLFF.

The rearrangement links TRBV9 to TRBJ2-7; D may correspond to TRBD1 or TRBD2 (5 bases each). Germline assignment: CDR1 SGDLS and CDR2 YYNGEE. This CDR3 comprises 16 residues. The V gene lost 4 bases and the J gene lost 6 bases, with 23 bases spanning the gap. CDR3 sequence reads: CASSTRPQGEGIEQYF. As DNA, the CDR3 is TGTGCCAGCAGCACCCGTCCTCAGGGAGAAGGCATCGAGCAGTACTTC.

This clonotype turned up a few times. The rearrangement links TRBV5-1 to TRBJ1-2; the D gene is possibly TRBD1 (6 bases). The CDR3 runs 15 residues. From germline, CDR1 is SGHRS and CDR2 YFSETQ. V lost 5 bases and J 4 bases, leaving 18 bases between the germline ends. CDR3 residues: CASRIAGEVVYGYTF. The CDR3 bases are TGCGCCAGCAGGATCGCAGGGGAGGTCGTCTATGGCTACACCTTC.

The chain joins TRBV25-1 to TRBJ2-2; TRBD1 matches 8 bases. This CDR3 has 17 amino acids. Germline CDR1 reads MGHDK; CDR2 reads SYGVNS. With V trimmed by 2 bases and J by 1 base, 6 bases remained unmatched. The CDR3 is CASSEDRGYQNTGELFF. CDR3 nucleotide sequence: TGTGCCAGCAGTGAAGACAGGGGTTACCAGAACACCGGGGAGCTGTTTTTT.

In its sample, this clonotype was seen a few times. This chain uses TRBV28 with TRBJ2-5; D is possibly TRBD2 (6 bases). This CDR3 spans 15 amino acids. Germline CDR1 reads MDHEN; CDR2 reads SYDVKM. V was cut by 5 bases and J by 2 bases, with 15 bases left in between. The DNA for the CDR3 is TGTGCCAGCAGTCGGATCGGGACTCTACAAGAGACCCAGTACTTC. Its translation: CASSRIGTLQETQYF.

With regard to this clonotype: A much larger clonotype is one base distant, so this may be a read error. This rearrangement joins TRBV15 to TRBJ1-1; D perhaps matches TRBD1 (5 bases). CDR3 length equals 13 residues. Looked up from germline, CDR1 is LNHNV and CDR2 is YYDKDF (reference sequence). The CDR3 is CATGDGGWTEASF. CDR3 in DNA: TGTGCCACCGGGGACGGGGGATGGACTGAAGCTTCCTTT.